This TCR beta chain was identified in a study of monozygotic twins with inflammatory bowel disease. The CDR3 totals 11 residues. The germline CDR1 and CDR2 sequences are SNHLY and FYNNEI. Broader study findings: The existence of one strong signal or clonotype linked to IBD lacked support. TCRbeta diversity (inverse Simpson) was lower in IBD patients than in healthy co-twins.

TCRdb reanalyzed the 5' RACE reads and collapses them to one entry per CDR3 protein, without DNA. Recorded for this sample: 400,000 or so distinct CDR3 sequences. Note on this clonotype: Its antigen is undetermined.

V is TRBV2 and J is TRBJ1-1. This clonotype originated in a human donor with ulcerative colitis or Crohn's disease, or a healthy co-twin of an affected twin (not recorded which). The sample taken for sequencing was blood. CDR3 sequence: CASSGSSPVFF.